These T cell receptor beta chains were read from a single sample in a study of blood T cell repertoires in COVID-19. The assay was immunoSEQ multiplex PCR, and TCRdb's table has in-frame clones only and misses some. The sample consists of 250,000 or so clones, about nine tenths of them appearing once. The source material was peripheral blood. The receptors here all came from a man aged 25-45 years with COVID-19, enrolled during active disease. CDR3s include the opening cysteine and the closing phenylalanine or tryptophan. The D gene is left open where the match is weak.

- TRBJ1-1 TRBV30 CAWSGQMNTEAFF
TRBD2 TRBJ2-3 TRBV4-1 CASSAMDLRGGTDTQYF
TRBD2 TRBJ2-5 TRBV4-2 CASSTSGRGDQETQYF
TRBD2 TRBJ2-5 TRBV15 CATSTGTSGETQYF
- TRBJ2-3 TRBV3-1/TRBV3-2 CASSQQGFSTDTQYF
TRBD1 TRBJ1-2 TRBV30 CAWSVLQGASLNYGYTF
- TRBJ1-4 TRBV27 CASTSVPGHNEKLFF
TRBD1 TRBJ1-1 TRBV11-1 CASSRAGTGAGTEAFF
- TRBJ1-1 TRBV6-5 CASSYGEGYTEAFF
- TRBJ2-3 TRBV16 CASSQKTRQAIGPDTQYF
TRBD2 TRBJ2-1 TRBV5-4 CASSLGAGGARHIDEQFF
TRBD1 TRBJ2-2 TRBV5-1 CASSFGTGGSGELFF
- TRBJ1-3 TRBV29-1 CSVSPTSSGNTIYF
- TRBJ1-2 TRBV5-4 CASSRQDRRVGYTF
- TRBJ2-5 TRBV14 CASSPRQQETQYF
- TRBJ1-1 TRBV15 CATSRTRKSTEAFF
- TRBJ2-7 TRBV6-1 CASSDGGRSEQYF
TRBD1 TRBJ1-4 TRBV3-1/TRBV3-2 CASSQVYRDRGSVNEKLFF
TRBD1 TRBJ2-7 TRBV27 CASSLSPRGLREQYF
TRBD1 TRBJ1-5 TRBV19 CALGQGSNQPQHF
- TRBJ1-3 TRBV12-5 CASGLVRSSGNTIYF
- TRBJ1-6 TRBV9 CASSSTPTGGSSPLHF
- TRBJ1-3 TRBV12-5 CASGLGDRTGNTIYF
TRBD2 TRBJ2-1 TRBV6-5 CASRERGPSGGEQFF
TRBD1 TRBJ1-2 TRBV19 CASSTGVGYTF
- TRBJ2-1 TRBV14 CASSHGYRDNEQFF
TRBD2 TRBJ2-7 TRBV4-1 CASSQELAGVYEQYF
- TRBJ1-1 TRBV4-1 CASSQEQGMNTEAFF
- TRBJ1-1 TRBV18 CASSPRTDKNTEAFF
- TRBJ2-3 TRBV15 CATSREGVPTDTQYF
- TRBJ2-2 TRBV3-1/TRBV3-2 CASSQDPARGGETGELFF
- TRBJ1-5 TRBV25-1 CASSGTDSNQPQHF
TRBD2 TRBJ2-1 TRBV27 CASSPPPGLAGGYNEQFF
- TRBJ1-1 TRBV3-1/TRBV3-2 CASSQDPGGFGGHTEAFF
- TRBJ2-2 TRBV10-1 CASSERETGELFF
- TRBJ1-6 TRBV3-1/TRBV3-2 CASSQGGMGNSPLHF
TRBD1 TRBJ1-4 TRBV6-5 CASSYSGQGNEKLFF